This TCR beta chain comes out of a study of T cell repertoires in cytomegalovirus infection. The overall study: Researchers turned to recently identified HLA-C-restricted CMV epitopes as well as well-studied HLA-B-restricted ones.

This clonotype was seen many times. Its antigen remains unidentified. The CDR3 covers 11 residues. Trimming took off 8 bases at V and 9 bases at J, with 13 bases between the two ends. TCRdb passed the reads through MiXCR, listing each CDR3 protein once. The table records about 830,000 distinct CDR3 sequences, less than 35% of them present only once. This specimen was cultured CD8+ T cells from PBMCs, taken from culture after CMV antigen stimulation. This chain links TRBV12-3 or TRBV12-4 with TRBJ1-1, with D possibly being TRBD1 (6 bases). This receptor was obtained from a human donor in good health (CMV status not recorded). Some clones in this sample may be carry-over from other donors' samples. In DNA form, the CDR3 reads TGTGCCAGCGGTTGGACAGAAAAAGCTTTCTTT. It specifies CASGWTEKAFF.